Below, one T cell receptor beta chain is given with its context. It has no known antigen specificity. Base qualities were left out, and no much larger clone turns up one base away. This sample is drawn from a study of PD-1 blockade in mismatch repair-deficient tumors (dated by TCRdb to about 2017). Background for the entire study: Between late 2013 and 2016, the trial enrolled roughly 86 consecutive patients with approximately 13 types of mismatch repair-deficient cancer, all of whom had received prior treatment and were progressing. Deep sequencing of TCR CDR3 regions was used to track tumor-associated T cell clones in peripheral blood of patients responding to PD-1 blockade. Study-level results and caveats: Rapid expansion after pembrolizumab followed by contraction, generally before radiologic responses, was shown by tumor-resident clones, which were often undetectable in blood before treatment.

Preparation of the library involved the immunoSEQ multiplex PCR assay. TCRdb mirrors the immuneACCESS table, restricted to in-frame sequences. Some clones are absent from its copies; in checked studies, under half trace to an unresolved V gene, and the reason for the others is unknown. Here the sample has some 110,000 clones; roughly 80% occur a single time. In total, the top ten clones hold around 4.7% of the sample. The V and J ends are trimmed by 0 bases and 5 bases, leaving 14 bases between them. The CDR3 sequence holds 15 residues, the cysteine and phenylalanine included. The CDR3 DNA has 45 bases and is translated from base 1. Per the germline V gene, SGDLS is the CDR1 and YYNGEE is the CDR2. Mismatch repair deficiency was established in every enrolled patient by polymerase chain reaction or immunohistochemistry. TCR sequencing was carried out for three patients who responded to pembrolizumab therapy. The phase II trial prospectively tested pembrolizumab PD-1 blockade in advanced mismatch repair-deficient cancers regardless of tissue of origin. Peripheral blood T cell samples were collected serially, before PD-1 blockade began and at several time points afterward. Blood sampling time points were reported as weeks after the first dose of pembrolizumab.

This sequence originates from an adult with mismatch repair-deficient cancer. The rearranged segments are TRBV9 and TRBJ1-1, with no D gene named confidently. This material consisted of peripheral blood, taken just over 59 weeks after starting pembrolizumab. For the CDR3, the sequence is CASSVEGVGATEAFF. The DNA sequence follows: TGTGCCAGCAGCGTAGAAGGTGTCGGTGCAACTGAAGCTTTCTTT. With the portions outside the CDR3 filled from the reference TRBV9 and TRBJ1-1 genes, the complete variable region becomes DSGVTQTPKHLITATGQRVTLRCSPRSGDLSVYWYQQSLDQGLQFLIQYYNGEERAKGNILERFSAQQFPDLHSELNLSSLELGDSALYFCASSVEGVGATEAFFGQGTRLTVV.